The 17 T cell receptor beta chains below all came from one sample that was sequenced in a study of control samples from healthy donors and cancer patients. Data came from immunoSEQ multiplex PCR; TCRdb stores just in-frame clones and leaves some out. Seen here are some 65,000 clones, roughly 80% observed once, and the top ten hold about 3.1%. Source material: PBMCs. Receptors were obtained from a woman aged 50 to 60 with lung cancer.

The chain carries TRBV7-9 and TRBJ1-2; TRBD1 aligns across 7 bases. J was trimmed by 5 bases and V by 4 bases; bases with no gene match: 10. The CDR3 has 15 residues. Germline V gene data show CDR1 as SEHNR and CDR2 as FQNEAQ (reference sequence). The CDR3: CASSSPETGIYGYTF. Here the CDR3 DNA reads TGTGCCAGCAGCTCCCCCGAGACAGGGATTTATGGCTACACCTTC.

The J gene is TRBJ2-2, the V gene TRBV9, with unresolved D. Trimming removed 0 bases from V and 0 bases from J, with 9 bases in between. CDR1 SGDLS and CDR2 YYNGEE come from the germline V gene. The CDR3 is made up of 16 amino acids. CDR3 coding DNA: TGTGCCAGCAGCGTAGAGGCAGGACCGAACACCGGGGAGCTGTTTTTT. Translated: CASSVEAGPNTGELFF.

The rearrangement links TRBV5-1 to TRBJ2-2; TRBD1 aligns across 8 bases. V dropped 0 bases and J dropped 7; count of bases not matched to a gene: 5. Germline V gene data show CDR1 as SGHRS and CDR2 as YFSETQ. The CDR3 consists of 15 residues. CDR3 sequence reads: CASSLEQGAIGELFF. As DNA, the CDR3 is TGCGCCAGCAGCTTGGAGCAGGGGGCGATCGGGGAGCTGTTTTTT.

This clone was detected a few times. The CDR3: CASSLEAGGFGEAFF. CDR3 DNA sequence: TGTGCCAGCAGTTTAGAGGCAGGGGGGTTCGGTGAAGCTTTCTTT. This chain links TRBV27 with TRBJ1-1; TRBD1 matches at 7 bases. The length of the CDR3 is 15 residues. Trimming cost V 2 bases and J 7 bases; bases outside gene matches: 10. Looked up from germline, CDR1 is MNHEY and CDR2 is SMNVEV (reference sequence).

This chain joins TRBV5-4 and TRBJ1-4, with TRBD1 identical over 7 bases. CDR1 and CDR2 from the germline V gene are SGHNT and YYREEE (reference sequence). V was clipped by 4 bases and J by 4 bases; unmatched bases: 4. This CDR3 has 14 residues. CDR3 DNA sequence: TGTGCCAGCAGCCTCGGACAGGATAATGAAAAACTGTTTTTT. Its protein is CASSLGQDNEKLFF.

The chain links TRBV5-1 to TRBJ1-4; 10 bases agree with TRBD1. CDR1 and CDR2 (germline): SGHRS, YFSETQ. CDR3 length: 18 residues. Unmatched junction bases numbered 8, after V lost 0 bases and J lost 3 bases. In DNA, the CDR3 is TGCGCCAGCAGCTTGGATCCGGGACAGGGGTTAGCTAATGAAAAACTGTTTTTT. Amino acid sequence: CASSLDPGQGLANEKLFF. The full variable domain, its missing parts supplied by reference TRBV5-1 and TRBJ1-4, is KAGVTQTPRYLIKTRGQQVTLSCSPISGHRSVSWYQQTPGQGLQFLFEYFSETQRNKGNFPGRFSGRQFSNSRSEMNVSTLELGDSALYLCASSLDPGQGLANEKLFFGSGTQLSVL.

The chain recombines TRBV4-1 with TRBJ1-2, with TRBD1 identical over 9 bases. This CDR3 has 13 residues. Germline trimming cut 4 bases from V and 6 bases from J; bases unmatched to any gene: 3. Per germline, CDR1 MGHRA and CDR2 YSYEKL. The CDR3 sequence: CASSLGQGNGYTF. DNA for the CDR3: TGCGCCAGCAGCCTGGGACAGGGTAATGGCTACACCTTC.

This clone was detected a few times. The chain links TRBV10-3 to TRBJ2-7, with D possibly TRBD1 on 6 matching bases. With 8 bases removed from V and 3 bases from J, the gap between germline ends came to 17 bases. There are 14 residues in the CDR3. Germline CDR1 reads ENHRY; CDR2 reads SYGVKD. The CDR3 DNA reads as TGTGCCATCGCAGACCGGGACACAGTCTACGAGCAGTACTTC. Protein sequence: CAIADRDTVYEQYF.

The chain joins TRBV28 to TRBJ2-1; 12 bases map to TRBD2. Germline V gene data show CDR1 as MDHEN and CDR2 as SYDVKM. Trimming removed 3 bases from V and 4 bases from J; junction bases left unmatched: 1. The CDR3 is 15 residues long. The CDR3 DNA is TGTGCCAGCAGTTTGACTAGCGGGGGATACAATGAGCAGTTCTTC. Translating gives CASSLTSGGYNEQFF.

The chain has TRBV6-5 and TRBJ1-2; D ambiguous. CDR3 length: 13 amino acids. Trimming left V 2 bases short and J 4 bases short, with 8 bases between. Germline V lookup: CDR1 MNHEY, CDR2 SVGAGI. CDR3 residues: CASSYQAGYGYTF. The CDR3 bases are TGTGCCAGCAGTTACCAAGCGGGCTATGGCTACACCTTC.

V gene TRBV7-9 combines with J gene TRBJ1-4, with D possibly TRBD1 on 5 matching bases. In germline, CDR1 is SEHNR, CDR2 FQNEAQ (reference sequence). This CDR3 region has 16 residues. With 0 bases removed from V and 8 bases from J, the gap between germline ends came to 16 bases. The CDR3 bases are TGTGCCAGCAGCTTAGCGGGGGGACGGGGCCAGGAAAAACTGTTTTTT. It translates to CASSLAGGRGQEKLFF.

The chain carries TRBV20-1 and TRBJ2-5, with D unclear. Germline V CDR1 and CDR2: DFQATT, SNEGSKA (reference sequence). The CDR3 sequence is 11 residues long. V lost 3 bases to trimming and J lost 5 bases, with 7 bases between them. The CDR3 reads CSASPSETQYF. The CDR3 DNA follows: TGCAGTGCTAGCCCGAGTGAGACCCAGTACTTC.

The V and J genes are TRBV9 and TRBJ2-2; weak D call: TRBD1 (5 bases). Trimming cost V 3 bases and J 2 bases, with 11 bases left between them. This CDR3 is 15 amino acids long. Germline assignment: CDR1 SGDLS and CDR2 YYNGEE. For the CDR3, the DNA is TGTGCCAGCAGCGACTCCAGGGTCAACACCGGGGAGCTGTTTTTT. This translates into CASSDSRVNTGELFF.

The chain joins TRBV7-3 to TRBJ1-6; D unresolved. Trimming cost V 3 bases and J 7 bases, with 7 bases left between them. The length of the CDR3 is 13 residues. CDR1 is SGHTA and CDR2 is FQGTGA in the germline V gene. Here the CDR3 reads CASSLNGNSPLHF. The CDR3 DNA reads TGTGCCAGCAGCTTGAACGGGAATTCACCCCTCCACTTT.

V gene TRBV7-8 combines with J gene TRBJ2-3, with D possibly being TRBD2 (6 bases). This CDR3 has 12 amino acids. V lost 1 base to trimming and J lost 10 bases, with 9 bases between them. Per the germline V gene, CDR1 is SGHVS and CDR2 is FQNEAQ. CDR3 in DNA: TGTGCCAGCAGCTTAGTAGGGACTGCGCAGTATTTT. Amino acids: CASSLVGTAQYF.

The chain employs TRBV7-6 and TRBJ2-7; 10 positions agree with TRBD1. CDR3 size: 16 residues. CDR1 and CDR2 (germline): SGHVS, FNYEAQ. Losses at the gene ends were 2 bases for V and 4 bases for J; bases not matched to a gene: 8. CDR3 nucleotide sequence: TGTGCCAGCAGCTTATATTCTGGGACAGGGGCTTACGAGCAGTACTTC. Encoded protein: CASSLYSGTGAYEQYF.

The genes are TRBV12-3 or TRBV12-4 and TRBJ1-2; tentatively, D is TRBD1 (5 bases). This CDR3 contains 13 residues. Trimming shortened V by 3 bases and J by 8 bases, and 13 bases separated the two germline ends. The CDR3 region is CASSFLREQGYTF. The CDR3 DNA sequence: TGTGCCAGCAGTTTCCTCAGGGAACAGGGCTACACCTTC.